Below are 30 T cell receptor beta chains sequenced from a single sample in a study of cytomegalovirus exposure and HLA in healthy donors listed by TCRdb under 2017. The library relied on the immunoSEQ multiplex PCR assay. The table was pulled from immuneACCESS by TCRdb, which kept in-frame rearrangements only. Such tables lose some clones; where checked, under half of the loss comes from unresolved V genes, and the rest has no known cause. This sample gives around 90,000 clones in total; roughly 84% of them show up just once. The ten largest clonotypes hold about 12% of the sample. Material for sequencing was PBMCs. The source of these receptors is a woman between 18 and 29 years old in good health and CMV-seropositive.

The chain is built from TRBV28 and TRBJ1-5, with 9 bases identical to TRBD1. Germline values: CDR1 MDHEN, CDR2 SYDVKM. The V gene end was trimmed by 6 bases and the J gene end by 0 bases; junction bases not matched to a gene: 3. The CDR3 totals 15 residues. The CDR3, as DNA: TGTGCCAGCAGCACGGGACAGGGTAGCAATCAGCCCCAGCATTTT. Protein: CASSTGQGSNQPQHF.

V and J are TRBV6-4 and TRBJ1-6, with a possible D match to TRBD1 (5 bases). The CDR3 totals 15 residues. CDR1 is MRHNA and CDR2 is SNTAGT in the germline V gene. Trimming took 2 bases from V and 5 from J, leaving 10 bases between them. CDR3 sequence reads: CASSDTGGNNSPLHF. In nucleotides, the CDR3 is TGTGCCAGCAGTGACACTGGGGGGAATAATTCACCCCTCCACTTT.

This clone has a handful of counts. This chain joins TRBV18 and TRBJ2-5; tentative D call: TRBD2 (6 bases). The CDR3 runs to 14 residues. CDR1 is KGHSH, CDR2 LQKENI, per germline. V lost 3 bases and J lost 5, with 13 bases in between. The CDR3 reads CASSPVGTGETQYF. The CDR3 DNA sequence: TGTGCCAGCTCACCTGTGGGGACTGGGGAGACCCAGTACTTC.

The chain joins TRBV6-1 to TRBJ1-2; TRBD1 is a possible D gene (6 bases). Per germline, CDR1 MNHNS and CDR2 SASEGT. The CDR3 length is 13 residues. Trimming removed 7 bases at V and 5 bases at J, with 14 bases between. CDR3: CASTGGGRYGYTF. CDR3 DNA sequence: TGTGCCAGCACCGGGGGGGGCAGATATGGCTACACCTTC.

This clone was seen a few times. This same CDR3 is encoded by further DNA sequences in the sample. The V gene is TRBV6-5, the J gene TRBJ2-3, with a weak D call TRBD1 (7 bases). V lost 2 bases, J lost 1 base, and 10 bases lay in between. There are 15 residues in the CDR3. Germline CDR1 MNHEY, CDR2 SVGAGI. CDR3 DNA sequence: TGTGCCAGCAGTTACGCCAGGGGGGGCACAGATACGCAGTATTTT. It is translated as CASSYARGGTDTQYF.

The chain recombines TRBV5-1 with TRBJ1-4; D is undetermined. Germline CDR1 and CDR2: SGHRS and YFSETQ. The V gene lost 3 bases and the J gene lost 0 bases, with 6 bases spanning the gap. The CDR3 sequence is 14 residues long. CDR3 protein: CASSSSATNEKLFF. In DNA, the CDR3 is TGCGCCAGCAGCTCAAGCGCAACTAATGAAAAACTGTTTTTT.

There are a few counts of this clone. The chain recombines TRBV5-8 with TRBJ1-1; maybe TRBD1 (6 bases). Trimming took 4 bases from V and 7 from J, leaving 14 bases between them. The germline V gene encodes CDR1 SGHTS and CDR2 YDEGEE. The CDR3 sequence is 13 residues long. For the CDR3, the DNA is TGTGCCAGCAGCATATCGACAGGCCGTGAAGCTTTCTTT. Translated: CASSISTGREAFF.

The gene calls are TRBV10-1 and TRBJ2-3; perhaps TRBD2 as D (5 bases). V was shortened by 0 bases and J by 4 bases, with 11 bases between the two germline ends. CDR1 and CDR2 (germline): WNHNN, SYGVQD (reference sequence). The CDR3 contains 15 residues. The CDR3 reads CASSESLGSADTQYF. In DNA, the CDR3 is TGCGCCAGCAGTGAGTCTTTGGGGAGCGCAGATACGCAGTATTTT.

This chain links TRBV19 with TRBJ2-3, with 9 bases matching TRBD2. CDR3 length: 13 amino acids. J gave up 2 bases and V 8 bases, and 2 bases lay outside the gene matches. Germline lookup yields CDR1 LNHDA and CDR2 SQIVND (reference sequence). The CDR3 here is CASGTSYTDTQYF. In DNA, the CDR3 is TGTGCCAGTGGGACTAGCTACACAGATACGCAGTATTTT.

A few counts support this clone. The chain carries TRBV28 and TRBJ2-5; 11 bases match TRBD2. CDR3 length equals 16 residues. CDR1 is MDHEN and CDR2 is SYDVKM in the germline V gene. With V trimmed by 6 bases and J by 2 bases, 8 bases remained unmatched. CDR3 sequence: CASRLAGGRQQETQYF. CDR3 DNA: TGTGCCAGCAGGTTAGCGGGGGGGCGTCAACAAGAGACCCAGTACTTC.

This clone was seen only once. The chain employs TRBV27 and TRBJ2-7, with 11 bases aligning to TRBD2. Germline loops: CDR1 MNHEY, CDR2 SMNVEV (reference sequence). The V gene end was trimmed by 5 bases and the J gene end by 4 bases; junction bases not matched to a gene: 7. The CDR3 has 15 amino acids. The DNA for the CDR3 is TGTGCCAGCAGTCCCGTTAGCGGGGGGGCTTACGAGCAGTACTTC. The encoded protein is CASSPVSGGAYEQYF.

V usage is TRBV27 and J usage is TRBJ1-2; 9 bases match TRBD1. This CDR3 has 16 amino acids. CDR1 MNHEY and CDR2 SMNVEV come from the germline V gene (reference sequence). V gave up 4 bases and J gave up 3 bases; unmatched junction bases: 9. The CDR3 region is CASSSSRTGVDYGYTF. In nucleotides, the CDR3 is TGTGCCAGCAGTTCCTCGAGGACAGGGGTGGACTATGGCTACACCTTC.

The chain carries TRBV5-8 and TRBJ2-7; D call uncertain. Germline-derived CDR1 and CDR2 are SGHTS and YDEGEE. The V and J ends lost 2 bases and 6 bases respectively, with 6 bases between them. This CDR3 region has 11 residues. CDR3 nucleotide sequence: TGTGCCAGCAGCTTTAATCCCGAGCAGTACTTC. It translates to CASSFNPEQYF.

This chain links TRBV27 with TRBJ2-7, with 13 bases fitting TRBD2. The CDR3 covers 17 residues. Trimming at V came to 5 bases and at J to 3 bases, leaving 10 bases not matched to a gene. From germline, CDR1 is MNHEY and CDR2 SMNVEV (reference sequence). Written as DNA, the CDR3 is TGTGCCAGCAGTCGTACCGGGACTAGCGGGGTTCTCTACGAGCAGTACTTC. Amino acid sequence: CASSRTGTSGVLYEQYF.

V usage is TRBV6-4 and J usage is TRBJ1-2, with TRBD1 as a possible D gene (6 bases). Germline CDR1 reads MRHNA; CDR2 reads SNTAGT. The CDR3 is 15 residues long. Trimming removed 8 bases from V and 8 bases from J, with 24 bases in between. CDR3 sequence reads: CASHSLTKDSKGYTF. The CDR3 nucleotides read TGTGCCAGCCACTCCCTAACAAAGGACAGCAAGGGCTACACCTTC.

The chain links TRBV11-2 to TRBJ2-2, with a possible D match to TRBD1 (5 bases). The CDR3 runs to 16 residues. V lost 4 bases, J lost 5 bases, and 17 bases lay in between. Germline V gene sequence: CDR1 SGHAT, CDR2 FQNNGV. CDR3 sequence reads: CASSSPAGHGTGELFF. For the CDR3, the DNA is TGTGCCAGCAGCTCCCCGGCAGGGCACGGGACCGGGGAGCTGTTTTTT.

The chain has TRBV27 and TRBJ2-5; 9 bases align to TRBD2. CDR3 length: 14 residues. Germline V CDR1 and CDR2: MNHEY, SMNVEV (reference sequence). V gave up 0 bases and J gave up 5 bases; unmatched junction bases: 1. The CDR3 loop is CASSLSAGGETQYF. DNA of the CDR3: TGTGCCAGCAGTTTATCTGCGGGGGGGGAGACCCAGTACTTC.

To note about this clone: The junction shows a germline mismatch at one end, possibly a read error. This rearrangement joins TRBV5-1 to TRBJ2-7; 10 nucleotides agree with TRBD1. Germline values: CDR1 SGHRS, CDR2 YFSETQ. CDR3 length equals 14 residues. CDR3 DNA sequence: TGCGCCAGCAGCTTGGACATCCCGGGACAGGGGTTCCGGTTC. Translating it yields CASSLDIPGQGFRF. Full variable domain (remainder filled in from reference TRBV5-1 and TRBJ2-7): KAGVTQTPRYLIKTRGQQVTLSCSPISGHRSVSWYQQTPGQGLQFLFEYFSETQRNKGNFPGRFSGRQFSNSRSEMNVSTLELGDSALYLCASSLDIPGQGFRFGPGTRLTVT.

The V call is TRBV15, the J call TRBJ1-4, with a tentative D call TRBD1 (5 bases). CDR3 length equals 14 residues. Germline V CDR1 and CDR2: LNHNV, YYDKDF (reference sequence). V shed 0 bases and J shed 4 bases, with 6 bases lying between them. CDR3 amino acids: CATSRERGNEKLFF. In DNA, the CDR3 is TGTGCCACCAGCAGAGAAAGGGGTAATGAAAAACTGTTTTTT.

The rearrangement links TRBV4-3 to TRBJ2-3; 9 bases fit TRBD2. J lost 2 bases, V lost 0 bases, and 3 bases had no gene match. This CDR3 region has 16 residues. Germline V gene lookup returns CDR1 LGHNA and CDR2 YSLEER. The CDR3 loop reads CASSQDLAGPTDTQYF. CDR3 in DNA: TGCGCCAGCAGCCAAGATCTAGCGGGACCCACAGATACGCAGTATTTT.

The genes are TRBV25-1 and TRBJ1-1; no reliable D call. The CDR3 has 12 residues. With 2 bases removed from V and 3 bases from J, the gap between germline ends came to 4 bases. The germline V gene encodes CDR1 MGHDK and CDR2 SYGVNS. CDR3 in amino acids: CASSERDTEAFF. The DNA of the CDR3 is TGTGCCAGCAGTGAACGAGACACTGAAGCTTTCTTT.

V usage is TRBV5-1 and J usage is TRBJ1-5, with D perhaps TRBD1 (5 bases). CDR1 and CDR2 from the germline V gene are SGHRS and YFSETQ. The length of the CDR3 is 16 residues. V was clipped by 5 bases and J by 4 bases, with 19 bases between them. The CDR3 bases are TGCGCCAGCAGGGAAGGGGTCAGCCACAATAATCAGCCCCAGCATTTT. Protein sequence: CASREGVSHNNQPQHF.

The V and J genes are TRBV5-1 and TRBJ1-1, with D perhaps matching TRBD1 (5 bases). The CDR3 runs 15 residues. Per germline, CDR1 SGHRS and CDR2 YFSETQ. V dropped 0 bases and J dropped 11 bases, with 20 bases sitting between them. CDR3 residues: CASSLERDSKTGAFF. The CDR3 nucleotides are TGCGCCAGCAGCTTGGAGCGGGACTCAAAAACTGGGGCTTTCTTT.

The DNA of the CDR3 is TGTGCCTGGACCAGACTAGCGGGGCAAGAGACCCAGTACTTC. Amino acids: CAWTRLAGQETQYF. V and J are TRBV30 and TRBJ2-5; 11 positions match TRBD2. With V trimmed by 4 bases and J by 2 bases, 3 bases remained unmatched. CDR3 length: 14 amino acids. The V gene's germline CDR1 is GTSNPN and CDR2 SVGIG (reference sequence).

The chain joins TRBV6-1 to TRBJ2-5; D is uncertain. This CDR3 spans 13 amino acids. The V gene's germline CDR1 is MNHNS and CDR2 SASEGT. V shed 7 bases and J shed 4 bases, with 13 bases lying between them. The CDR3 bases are TGTGCCAGCAATCCCGGGTCCAGAGAGACCCAGTACTTC. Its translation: CASNPGSRETQYF.

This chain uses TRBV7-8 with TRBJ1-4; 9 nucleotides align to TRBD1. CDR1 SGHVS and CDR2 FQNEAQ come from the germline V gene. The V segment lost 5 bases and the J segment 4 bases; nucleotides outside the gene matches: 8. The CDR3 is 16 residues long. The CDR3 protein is CASSQRQGEGNEKLFF. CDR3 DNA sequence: TGTGCCAGCAGCCAAAGACAGGGGGAGGGTAATGAAAAACTGTTTTTT.

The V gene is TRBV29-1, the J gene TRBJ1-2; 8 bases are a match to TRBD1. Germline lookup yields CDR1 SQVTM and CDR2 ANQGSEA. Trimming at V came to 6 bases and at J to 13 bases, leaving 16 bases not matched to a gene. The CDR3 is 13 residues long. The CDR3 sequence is CSVETGVRGPLTF. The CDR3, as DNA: TGCAGCGTCGAAACCGGGGTCAGGGGGCCTCTCACCTTC.

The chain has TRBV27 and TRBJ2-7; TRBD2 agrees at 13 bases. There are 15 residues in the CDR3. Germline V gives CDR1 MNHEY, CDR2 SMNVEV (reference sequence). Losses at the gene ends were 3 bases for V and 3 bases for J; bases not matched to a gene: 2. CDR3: CASSLGLAGNYEQYF. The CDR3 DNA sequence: TGTGCCAGCAGTTTGGGACTAGCGGGGAACTACGAGCAGTACTTC.

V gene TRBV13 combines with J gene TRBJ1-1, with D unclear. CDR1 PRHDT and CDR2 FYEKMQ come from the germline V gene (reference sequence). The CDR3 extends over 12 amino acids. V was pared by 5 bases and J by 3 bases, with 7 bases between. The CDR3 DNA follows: TGTGCCAGCAGCGGCCCTGACACTGAAGCTTTCTTT. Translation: CASSGPDTEAFF.

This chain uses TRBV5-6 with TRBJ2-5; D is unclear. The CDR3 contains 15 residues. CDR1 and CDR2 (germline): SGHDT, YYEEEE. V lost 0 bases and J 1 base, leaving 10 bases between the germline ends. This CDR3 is CASSLELTPQETQYF. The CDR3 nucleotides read TGTGCCAGCAGCTTGGAGCTTACCCCCCAAGAGACCCAGTACTTC.